The 27 T cell receptor beta chains below come from one sample, sequenced in a study of human T cells and chemical hapten exposure. Documented time point: patch test 1, 2 weeks after DPC sensitization. Specified treatment: therapeutic diphenylcyclopropenone sensitization with weekly scalp DPC. TCRdb fed the RACE reads into MiXCR, producing one record per CDR3 protein. In the table there are 55,000 to 85,000 distinct CDR3 sequences, about 9.4% of which are singletons. This material consisted of whole blood, taken in connection with sensitization to the hapten diphenylcyclopropenone (DPC). The receptors here all came from a woman between 40 and 55 years old with alopecia areata. Some clones in this sample may be carry-over from other donors' samples.

This clonotype was observed many times. The chain employs TRBV5-1 and TRBJ2-7, with a tentative D call TRBD1 (7 bases). CDR1 and CDR2 (germline): SGHRS, YFSETQ. Trimming took 5 bases from V and 5 from J, leaving 20 bases between them. This CDR3 comprises 15 residues. The CDR3 here is CASRRSGDSGNEQYF. CDR3 nucleotide sequence: TGCGCCAGCAGACGGTCGGGGGACAGTGGCAACGAGCAGTACTTC.

This chain connects TRBV4-3 to TRBJ2-1; no definite D call. V lost 1 base to trimming and J lost 7 bases, with 8 bases between them. CDR1 and CDR2 from the germline V gene are LGHNA and YSLEER. CDR3 size: 13 residues. CDR3 in amino acids: CASSQVWGNEQFF. As DNA, the CDR3 is TGCGCCAGCAGCCAAGTATGGGGAAATGAGCAGTTCTTC.

This chain joins TRBV20-1 and TRBJ1-1; TRBD1 is a possible D gene (6 bases). The CDR3 is made up of 14 amino acids. V lost 0 bases and J lost 5, with 13 bases in between. Germline CDR1 reads DFQATT; CDR2 reads SNEGSKA (reference sequence). This CDR3 is CSARDSGGWTEAFF. The CDR3 coding sequence is TGCAGTGCTAGAGATTCGGGGGGCTGGACTGAAGCTTTCTTT.

This clonotype was seen many times. The genes are TRBV6-6 and TRBJ1-2, with 7 bases matching TRBD1. Trimming removed 6 bases from V and 4 bases from J; junction bases left unmatched: 11. CDR1 and CDR2 (germline): MNHNY, SVGAGI (reference sequence). This CDR3 region has 15 residues. CDR3 sequence reads: CASSPSGGLSYGYTF. As DNA, the CDR3 is TGTGCCAGCAGCCCCTCAGGGGGTCTGAGCTATGGCTACACCTTC.

This clonotype showed up many times. The chain links TRBV6-2 or TRBV6-3 to TRBJ2-1; 9 bases align to TRBD1. The CDR3 runs 14 residues. Germline V gives CDR1 MNHEY, CDR2 SVGEGT. The V gene end was trimmed by 5 bases and the J gene end by 15 bases; junction bases not matched to a gene: 14. The DNA for the CDR3 is TGTGCCAGCAGTACCGGGACAGGGATTTCGATTACGTTCTTC. Translated: CASSTGTGISITFF.

This clonotype has ten or more counts. J is TRBJ2-2 and V is TRBV5-8; TRBD1 is a possible D gene (5 bases). Germline V gene lookup returns CDR1 SGHTS and CDR2 YDEGEE. The length of the CDR3 is 16 residues. Trimming stripped 0 bases from V and 4 bases from J, with 13 bases between. CDR3 loop: CASSLALDTITGELFF. CDR3 nucleotide sequence: TGTGCCAGCAGCTTGGCTCTGGACACAATCACCGGGGAGCTGTTTTTT. Looking up the rest from reference TRBV5-8 and TRBJ2-2 gives the full variable domain: EAGVTQSPTHLIKTRGQQATLRCSPISGHTSVYWYQQALGLGLQFLLWYDEGEERNRGNFPPRFSGRQFPNYSSELNVNALELEDSALYLCASSLALDTITGELFFGEGSRLTVL.

The sample holds many counts of this clonotype. The J gene is TRBJ1-3, the V gene TRBV6-6; no definite D call. With 5 bases removed from V and 0 bases from J, the gap between germline ends came to 17 bases. This CDR3 comprises 17 residues. Germline-derived CDR1 and CDR2 are MNHNY and SVGAGI (reference sequence). The CDR3 protein is CASSPSAGRYSGNTIYF. The DNA of the CDR3 is TGTGCCAGCAGTCCCTCAGCCGGGAGATACTCTGGAAACACCATATATTTT.

This clonotype was seen only a few times. CDR3 sequence reads: CASSLGSRSLDNEQFF. CDR3 bases: TGTGCCAGCAGCCTCGGATCGAGGTCCCTGGACAATGAGCAGTTCTTC. V and J are TRBV7-9 and TRBJ2-1, with D unresolved. From germline, CDR1 is SEHNR and CDR2 FQNEAQ (reference sequence). This CDR3 spans 16 amino acids. V gave up 5 bases and J gave up 5 bases, with 19 bases separating them.

V usage is TRBV10-1 and J usage is TRBJ1-1; D possibly corresponds to TRBD1 (6 bases). V was pared by 3 bases and J by 8 bases, with 7 bases between. CDR3 size: 11 residues. From germline, CDR1 is WNHNN and CDR2 SYGVQD (reference sequence). CDR3 in amino acids: CASSDDREAFF. The CDR3, as DNA: TGCGCCAGCAGTGATGACAGGGAAGCTTTCTTT.

This clonotype has at least ten counts. The chain uses TRBV27 and TRBJ1-5; tentatively, D is TRBD1 (6 bases). This CDR3 comprises 14 residues. V lost 2 bases and J lost 5, with 10 bases in between. Germline CDR1 and CDR2: MNHEY and SMNVEV (reference sequence). The CDR3 coding sequence is TGTGCCAGCAGTTTAAAACAGGGCTATCAGCCCCAGCATTTT. Translating it yields CASSLKQGYQPQHF.

The chain links TRBV4-1 to TRBJ2-1, with D perhaps matching TRBD2 (6 bases). With 8 bases removed from V and 5 bases from J, the gap between germline ends came to 16 bases. CDR3 size: 14 residues. In germline, CDR1 is MGHRA, CDR2 YSYEKL. The CDR3 reads CASSPPGGNNEQFF. DNA for the CDR3: TGCGCCAGCTCCCCCCCCGGCGGGAACAATGAGCAGTTCTTC.

This clonotype came up many times. The chain is built from TRBV6-5 and TRBJ2-1; a weak D match, TRBD2 (6 bases). The V gene's germline CDR1 is MNHEY and CDR2 SVGAGI. The germline V and J ends were trimmed by 8 bases and 9 bases, with 17 bases remaining between them. There are 13 residues in the CDR3. The CDR3 nucleotides are TGTGCCAGCGGGGTAGGGAGGATGGGTGAGCAGTTCTTC. It specifies CASGVGRMGEQFF.

This clonotype has at least ten counts. J is TRBJ2-7 and V is TRBV6-1, with TRBD1 identical over 8 bases. After removal of 0 bases from V and 11 bases from J, the junction contained 9 bases not matched to a gene. CDR1 MNHNS and CDR2 SASEGT come from the germline V gene. This CDR3 contains 14 residues. The CDR3 reads CASSEALQRQGKYF. In nucleotides, the CDR3 is TGTGCCAGCAGTGAAGCGCTTCAGAGACAGGGGAAGTACTTC.

The sample holds many counts of this clonotype. J is TRBJ2-3 and V is TRBV11-3; D call uncertain. CDR1 is SGHNT and CDR2 is YENEEA in the germline V gene. The length of the CDR3 is 13 residues. V gave up 1 base and J gave up 6 bases, with 8 bases separating them. This CDR3 reads CASSLAGSDTQYF. The CDR3 region has the DNA TGTGCCAGCAGCTTAGCCGGGTCGGATACGCAGTATTTT. The full variable domain, in which reference TRBV11-3 and TRBJ2-3 provide the parts outside the CDR3, is EAGVVQSPRYKIIEKKQPVAFWCNPISGHNTLYWYLQNLGQGPELLIRYENEEAVDDSQLPKDRFSAERLKGVDSTLKIQPAELGDSAVYLCASSLAGSDTQYFGPGTRLTVL.

The gene calls are TRBV2 and TRBJ2-7; no clear D. CDR1 is SNHLY, CDR2 FYNNEI, per germline. Trimming removed 5 bases at V and 3 bases at J, with 11 bases between. The CDR3 sequence is 13 residues long. DNA of the CDR3: TGTGCCAGCAGTATTCGTTCCTTCTACGAGCAGTACTTC. This sequence encodes CASSIRSFYEQYF. Supplemented by reference TRBV2 and TRBJ2-7, the full variable domain reads EPEVTQTPSHQVTQMGQEVILRCVPISNHLYFYWYRQILGQKVEFLVSFYNNEISEKSEIFDDQFSVERPDGSNFTLKIRSTKLEDSAMYFCASSIRSFYEQYFGPGTRLTVT.

This clonotype was found a few times. This rearrangement joins TRBV4-3 to TRBJ1-1; TRBD1 matches 8 bases. V was clipped by 1 base and J by 5 bases; unmatched bases: 6. Germline V CDR1 and CDR2: LGHNA, YSLEER. The CDR3 has 15 residues. The CDR3 protein is CASSQGGQGLTEAFF. The CDR3 region has the DNA TGCGCCAGCAGCCAAGGAGGACAGGGCTTGACTGAAGCTTTCTTT.

This clonotype was counted ten times or more. This sequence joins TRBV7-6 and TRBJ1-6, with D unclear. Trimming removed 4 bases at V and 0 bases at J, with 13 bases between. This CDR3 spans 17 amino acids. Germline loops: CDR1 SGHVS, CDR2 FNYEAQ. The CDR3 loop is CASSSGRSSSYNSPLHF. The CDR3 nucleotides are TGTGCCAGCAGCTCGGGCCGCTCGAGCTCCTATAATTCACCCCTCCACTTT.

This clonotype appeared many times. This sequence joins TRBV12-3 or TRBV12-4 and TRBJ2-3; possibly TRBD1 for D (5 bases). The V and J ends lost 7 bases and 6 bases respectively, with 17 bases between them. The CDR3 is made up of 14 amino acids. CDR3 nucleotide sequence: TGTGCCAGCAAAGCAGGGCCCGAGAGGGATACGCAGTATTTT. Protein product: CASKAGPERDTQYF.

The chain uses TRBV7-2 and TRBJ2-1; 14 bases align to TRBD2. Germline V CDR1 and CDR2: SGHTA, FQGNSA. CDR3 length: 15 residues. V lost 5 bases, J lost 6 bases, and 3 bases stayed unmatched. CDR3 residues: CASSVGLAGANEQFF. CDR3 DNA sequence: TGTGCCAGCAGCGTGGGACTAGCGGGAGCCAATGAGCAGTTCTTC.

With regard to this clonotype: A read error is possible here, since a much larger clone lies one base away. The rearrangement uses TRBV6-5 and TRBJ2-2; D unresolved. In germline, CDR1 is MNHEY, CDR2 SVGAGI. This CDR3 comprises 15 residues. V lost 7 bases and J 0 bases, leaving 12 bases between the germline ends. This CDR3 is CASIEDAANTGELFF. The CDR3 bases are TGTGCCAGCATAGAAGACGCTGCGAACACCGGGGAGCTGTTTTTT.

The chain uses TRBV21-1 and TRBJ2-2; TRBD2 was called by the table and not checked on the DNA. TRBV21-1 is a pseudogene segment. This CDR3 is built from 10 residues. Here the CDR3 DNA reads TGTGCCAGGACCTCCAGCGAGCTGTTTTTT. It translates to CARTSSELFF.

This clonotype was observed a handful of times. The chain joins TRBV24-1 to TRBJ2-1; 7 bases are a match to TRBD1. This CDR3 is 15 amino acids long. Germline V gene sequence: CDR1 KGHDR, CDR2 SFDVKD. V shed 4 bases, J shed 5 bases, and the junction held 7 bases outside the gene matches. CDR3 in amino acids: CATSDPGTADNEQFF. For the CDR3, the DNA is TGTGCCACCAGTGACCCCGGGACAGCTGACAATGAGCAGTTCTTC.

This clonotype was detected ten times or more. The rearrangement links TRBV6-1 to TRBJ1-2; D unresolved. Germline values: CDR1 MNHNS, CDR2 SASEGT. V was trimmed by 3 bases and J by 5 bases, leaving 10 bases between them. The CDR3 extends over 13 amino acids. The CDR3 here is CASSETGRYGYTF. CDR3 DNA sequence: TGTGCCAGCAGTGAGACCGGGAGATATGGCTACACCTTC.

Ten or more counts support this clonotype. V gene TRBV5-1 combines with J gene TRBJ2-5, with 8 bases lining up with TRBD2. The CDR3 has 15 amino acids. Trimming at V came to 9 bases and at J to 2 bases, leaving 12 bases not matched to a gene. The germline V gene encodes CDR1 SGHRS and CDR2 YFSETQ. DNA of the CDR3: TGCGCCACCAGAGAGAATAGCGGGGTACAAGAGACCCAGTACTTC. Translated: CATRENSGVQETQYF.

This clonotype was picked up a small number of times. The V gene is TRBV18, the J gene TRBJ1-1; D might be TRBD1 (6 bases). Trimming removed 2 bases from V and 5 bases from J, with 18 bases in between. The V gene's germline CDR1 is KGHSH and CDR2 LQKENI. This CDR3 region has 16 residues. CDR3 coding DNA: TGTGCCAGCTCACCATTTGACCGAGGGGGAAGTACTGAAGCTTTCTTT. Translating it yields CASSPFDRGGSTEAFF.

This clonotype was seen a few times. The chain carries TRBV7-6 and TRBJ1-4; D uncertain. V was shortened by 3 bases and J by 0 bases, with 11 bases between the two germline ends. Germline CDR1 SGHVS, CDR2 FNYEAQ. The length of the CDR3 is 16 residues. The CDR3 region is CASSFDTATTNEKLFF. CDR3 nucleotide sequence: TGTGCCAGCAGCTTCGATACAGCCACAACTAATGAAAAACTGTTTTTT.

This chain connects TRBV9 to TRBJ1-6, with TRBD1 matching 8 bases. The V gene's germline CDR1 is SGDLS and CDR2 YYNGEE. V lost 0 bases, J lost 10 bases, and 9 bases stayed unmatched. The CDR3 spans 16 residues. The CDR3 DNA sequence: TGTGCCAGCAGCGTAGAGCAGACAGGGGCTCGCTCACCCCTCCACTTT. Translating it yields CASSVEQTGARSPLHF.